These 19 T cell receptor beta chains originate from one sample sequenced in a study of breast tumors, draining lymph nodes, adjacent tissues. The lymph nodes were axillary draining lymph nodes from breast cancer patients. One entry per CDR3 protein, called by TCRdb with MiXCR from the multiplex PCR reads. The sample includes 70,000 to 85,000 distinct CDR3 sequences, about 21% of them seen just once. The specimen sequenced was axillary lymph node tissue. Source of these receptors: a female donor with breast cancer. Some clones in this sample may be carry-over from other donors' samples.

This clonotype was picked up many times. V gene TRBV12-3 or TRBV12-4 combines with J gene TRBJ2-1; 7 positions match TRBD2. This CDR3 comprises 16 residues. V trimming: 6 bases; J trimming: 8 bases; junction bases outside the gene matches: 16. CDR3 residues: CASSLTSGGRGHEQFF. The CDR3 DNA follows: TGTGCCAGCAGCCTCACATCGGGCGGGAGAGGCCATGAGCAGTTCTTC.

In regard to this clonotype: The CDR3 ends on some other residue instead of the conserved phenylalanine or tryptophan, so this is likely a read error. This CDR3 is CATSAQLGLPEPLAHSGSYEQYS. In DNA form, the CDR3 reads TGTGCCACCAGTGCACAACTGGGACTGCCCGAACCCCTAGCCCATTCCGGCTCCTACGAGCAGTACTCC. The V call is TRBV24-1, the J call TRBJ2-7; possibly TRBD2 for D (6 bases). From germline, CDR1 is KGHDR and CDR2 SFDVKD. V dropped 5 bases and J dropped 0 bases, with 37 bases sitting between them. CDR3 length: 23 amino acids.

This chain connects TRBV2 to TRBJ1-1; a weak D match, TRBD1 (6 bases). The length of the CDR3 is 14 residues. Germline-derived CDR1 and CDR2 are SNHLY and FYNNEI. V was trimmed by 5 bases and J by 4 bases, leaving 14 bases between them. CDR3 bases: TGTGCCAGCAGTTACAGGGTTACCCGCACTGAAGCTTTCTTT. Its protein product is CASSYRVTRTEAFF.

This clonotype has ten or more counts. The chain links TRBV5-1 to TRBJ2-3, with TRBD1 identical over 9 bases. Germline assignment: CDR1 SGHRS and CDR2 YFSETQ. The J segment lost 0 bases and the V segment lost 4 bases, leaving 9 bases of the junction unmatched. This CDR3 spans 17 amino acids. The CDR3 nucleotides read TGCGCCAGCAGCCCTGGGGTCGGGACAGGGAGCACAGATACGCAGTATTTT. Its protein is CASSPGVGTGSTDTQYF.

Concerning this clonotype: A much larger clone is a single base away; this may be a read error. This rearrangement joins TRBV5-1 to TRBJ2-3; 8 bases line up with TRBD1. Germline V CDR1 and CDR2: SGHRS, YFSETQ. CDR3 length equals 15 residues. The chain's CDR3 is CTSSYQGASTDTQYF. DNA of the CDR3: TGCACCAGCAGCTATCAGGGGGCTAGCACAGATACGCAGTATTTT.

Many counts were recorded for this clonotype. This chain uses TRBV5-8 with TRBJ2-7; D is perhaps TRBD1 (6 bases). With 7 bases removed from V and 4 bases from J, the gap between germline ends came to 18 bases. Germline V CDR1 and CDR2: SGHTS, YDEGEE. This CDR3 comprises 14 residues. Written as DNA, the CDR3 is TGTGCCAGCTTCCCTAGGGCAGGGGCATACGAGCAGTACTTC. Protein sequence: CASFPRAGAYEQYF. The variable domain in full, completed from reference TRBV5-8 and TRBJ2-7, reads EAGVTQSPTHLIKTRGQQATLRCSPISGHTSVYWYQQALGLGLQFLLWYDEGEERNRGNFPPRFSGRQFPNYSSELNVNALELEDSALYLCASFPRAGAYEQYFGPGTRLTVT.

This clonotype was found many times. The V gene is TRBV19, the J gene TRBJ2-3; TRBD1 might be the D (6 bases). The germline V gene has CDR1 LNHDA and CDR2 SQIVND (reference sequence). Trimming took 7 bases from V and 2 from J, leaving 13 bases between them. The CDR3 has 14 residues. The CDR3 nucleotides are TGTGCCAGTAACGGAGGACAGCTCACAGATACGCAGTATTTT. This gives the protein CASNGGQLTDTQYF. The variable domain in full, completed from reference TRBV19 and TRBJ2-3, reads DGGITQSPKYLFRKEGQNVTLSCEQNLNHDAMYWYRQDPGQGLRLIYYSQIVNDFQKGDIAEGYSVSREKKESFPLTVTSAQKNPTAFYLCASNGGQLTDTQYFGPGTRLTVL.

This clonotype occurred many times. This chain links TRBV3-1 with TRBJ2-6; 8 bases agree with TRBD2. There are 14 residues in the CDR3. Trimming cost V 10 bases and J 2 bases; bases outside gene matches: 4. Germline-derived CDR1 and CDR2 are LGHDT and YNNKEL (reference sequence). The CDR3, as DNA: TGTGCCACCGGGGGGGGGCCTGGGGCCAACGTCCTGACTTTC. Translation: CATGGGPGANVLTF.

The table lists this clonotype with many counts. This chain joins TRBV19 and TRBJ2-5, with 9 bases matching TRBD1. CDR1 and CDR2 from the germline V gene are LNHDA and SQIVND (reference sequence). The trim removed 4 bases at V and 5 bases at J, leaving 5 bases unmatched. This CDR3 spans 14 amino acids. CDR3 residues: CASSKQGAWETQYF. The DNA of the CDR3 is TGTGCCAGTAGTAAACAGGGGGCTTGGGAGACCCAGTACTTC.

Regarding this clonotype: A much larger clone differs from this one at a single base, so this may be a read error. The CDR3 region is CASSHQKGGEQFF. The CDR3 DNA is TGCGCCAGCAGCCACCAAAAGGGGGGTGAGCAGTTCTTC. The V and J genes are TRBV4-3 and TRBJ2-1; tentatively, D is TRBD1 or TRBD2 (6 bases each). This CDR3 has 13 residues. Trimming took 3 bases from V and 9 from J, leaving 12 bases between them. The V gene's germline CDR1 is LGHNA and CDR2 YSLEER.

This clonotype was observed a handful of times. This sequence joins TRBV28 and TRBJ2-6; D may correspond to TRBD1 or TRBD2 (5 bases each). The V gene lost 4 bases and the J gene lost 0 bases, with 7 bases spanning the gap. Germline V gene sequence: CDR1 MDHEN, CDR2 SYDVKM. This CDR3 spans 15 amino acids. The CDR3 is CASSSGGSGANVLTF. The CDR3 DNA sequence: TGTGCCAGCAGTTCTGGGGGCTCTGGGGCCAACGTCCTGACTTTC.

This clonotype was found many times. The V call is TRBV11-2, the J call TRBJ2-3; D might be TRBD1 (6 bases). Germline CDR1 reads SGHAT; CDR2 reads FQNNGV. This CDR3 is built from 17 residues. The V and J ends lost 3 bases and 2 bases respectively, with 18 bases between them. The CDR3 is CASSFSFQGHPTDTQYF. The CDR3 DNA reads TGTGCCAGCAGCTTTTCCTTCCAGGGACACCCCACAGATACGCAGTATTTT.

This clonotype has a count of ten or more. This chain uses TRBV10-3 with TRBJ2-2; D is possibly TRBD1 (6 bases). Germline assignment: CDR1 ENHRY and CDR2 SYGVKD. Between the trimmed V and J ends, which lost 10 bases and 1 base, there was a span of 10 bases. The CDR3 covers 13 residues. CDR3 loop: CATEQGNTGELFF. Here the CDR3 DNA reads TGTGCCACCGAACAGGGGAACACCGGGGAGCTGTTTTTT.

Many counts were recorded for this clonotype. This chain links TRBV20-1 with TRBJ2-3; D is possibly TRBD1 (6 bases). CDR1 is DFQATT, CDR2 SNEGSKA, per germline (reference sequence). Trimming cost V 6 bases and J 6 bases, with 13 bases left between them. CDR3 size: 12 residues. The CDR3 DNA is TGCAGTGCAGGACAGTTGTCGGATACGCAGTATTTT. Translated, it gives CSAGQLSDTQYF.

This clonotype showed up many times. The CDR3, as DNA: TGTGCCAGCAGTGGGCCGGGGTCTGGAAACACCATATATTTT. Translation gives CASSGPGSGNTIYF. V is TRBV6-1 and J is TRBJ1-3, with unresolved D. Per germline, CDR1 MNHNS and CDR2 SASEGT. V lost 4 bases to trimming and J lost 1 base, with 8 bases between them. This CDR3 comprises 14 residues.

This clonotype has at least ten counts. The CDR3 DNA reads as TGTGCCAGCAGCTTAGGGGGACAGGGCCGCTACGAGCAGTACTTC. Amino acids: CASSLGGQGRYEQYF. This sequence joins TRBV7-6 and TRBJ2-7, with 9 bases fitting TRBD1. This CDR3 has 15 residues. In germline, CDR1 is SGHVS, CDR2 FNYEAQ. V shed 1 base and J 3 bases; nucleotides not matched to a gene: 4.

This clonotype has ten or more counts. This chain uses TRBV19 with TRBJ2-3, with D possibly TRBD1 on 6 matching bases. The germline V gene has CDR1 LNHDA and CDR2 SQIVND (reference sequence). This CDR3 comprises 14 residues. The V end was cut by 7 bases, the J end by 0 bases, with 11 bases between. CDR3 loop: CASKVTGSTDTQYF. The CDR3 coding sequence is TGTGCCAGTAAGGTAACAGGGAGCACAGATACGCAGTATTTT.

This clonotype was counted a few times. The gene calls are TRBV28 and TRBJ2-5; 13 nucleotides line up with TRBD2. Germline V lookup: CDR1 MDHEN, CDR2 SYDVKM. The junction had 10 bases not matched to a gene; V was cut back by 3 bases and J by 3 bases. CDR3 size: 18 residues. CDR3 residues: CASSFFPPGTSGEETQYF. The CDR3 nucleotides are TGTGCCAGCAGTTTCTTCCCCCCCGGGACTAGCGGGGAAGAGACCCAGTACTTC.

This clonotype was recorded many times. This rearrangement joins TRBV4-1 to TRBJ2-5; 8 bases agree with TRBD1. V lost 5 bases and J lost 4; bases outside the gene matches: 9. Germline-derived CDR1 and CDR2 are MGHRA and YSYEKL. The CDR3 length is 15 residues. The CDR3 sequence: CASSNSGQGGETQYF. In nucleotides, the CDR3 is TGCGCCAGCAGCAACTCAGGACAGGGTGGAGAGACCCAGTACTTC.